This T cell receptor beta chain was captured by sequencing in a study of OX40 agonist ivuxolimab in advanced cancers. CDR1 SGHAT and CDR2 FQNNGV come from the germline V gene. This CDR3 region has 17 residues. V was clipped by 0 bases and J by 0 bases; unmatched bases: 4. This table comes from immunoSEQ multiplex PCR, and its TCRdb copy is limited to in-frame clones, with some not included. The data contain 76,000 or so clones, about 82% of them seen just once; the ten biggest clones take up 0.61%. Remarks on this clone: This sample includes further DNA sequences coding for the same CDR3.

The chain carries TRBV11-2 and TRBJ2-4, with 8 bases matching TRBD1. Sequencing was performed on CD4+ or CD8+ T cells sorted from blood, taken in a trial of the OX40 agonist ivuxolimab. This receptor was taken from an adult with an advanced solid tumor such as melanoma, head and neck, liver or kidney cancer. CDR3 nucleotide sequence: TGTGCCAGCAGCTTAGATCGACAGGGGCTAGCCAAAAACATTCAGTACTTC. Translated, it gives CASSLDRQGLAKNIQYF.